This T cell receptor (beta chain) was obtained from a study of cytomegalovirus exposure and HLA in healthy donors. Study-wide results and caveats: In most subjects, TCR beta sequences reportedly gave accurate predictions of HLA-A and HLA-B alleles.

In the case of this clone: Its specificity is unknown.

A multiplex PCR was run with 60 Vbeta primers and 13 Jbeta primers. Per the authors' pipeline: Later, an analysis found 75 million to 90 million unique TCR beta chains, and 8.5 million to 14 million of these were shared. The method was immunoSEQ multiplex PCR; TCRdb's version includes in-frame clones alone and lacks a portion of them. The DNA was the basis for D and trimming; V, J and clone size are from that table. The sample consists of about 110,000 clones, approximately 71% of them appearing once. Sequencing was carried out using PBMCs. The sequence came from a man between 35 and 55 years old in good health and CMV-seronegative.

The CDR3 sequence is CASSFMGAVNTEAFF. The CDR3 DNA reads TGCGCCAGCAGCTTCATGGGCGCAGTGAACACTGAAGCTTTCTTT. This chain links TRBV5-1 with TRBJ1-1; D not resolved. From germline, CDR1 is SGHRS and CDR2 YFSETQ. V was clipped by 2 bases and J by 0 bases, with 11 bases between them. This CDR3 region has 15 residues.